This T cell receptor (beta chain) was identified in a study of CD8+ T cells in alopecia areata. Study-level background: Twice a day, 5 to 10 mg of oral tofacitinib was administered to treated patients. Study outcomes and limitations: Many of the expanded lesional clones endured in scalp and blood while on tofacitinib. Scalp sequencing captures resident alphabeta T cells of normal skin too. Higher clonality and more expanded CD8+ clones appeared in lesional than normal scalp.

Stated treatment: oral pan-JAK inhibitor, 5-10 mg twice daily. A note on this clone: Its antigen remains unknown.

cDNA reverse transcribed from extracted RNA served as the sequencing template. Profiled with immunoSEQ multiplex PCR; TCRdb holds only in-frame clones, not every one. The repertoire holds hundreds of thousands of clones, with 60% as singletons. Germline V gives CDR1 SGHDT, CDR2 YYEEEE. The V end lost 0 bases, the J end lost 2 bases, and 14 bases lay between the germline ends. CDR3 length: 16 residues. The chain joins TRBV5-6 to TRBJ2-5; the D gene is possibly TRBD2 (5 bases). Source: CD4+ T cells sorted from blood, taken at approximately week 51, from a patient treated with tofacitinib. The source of this sequence is a human donor with alopecia areata. Here the CDR3 DNA reads TGTGCCAGCAGCTTGGGAGGACGAGGGTTTCAAGAGACCCAGTACTTC. Its protein product is CASSLGGRGFQETQYF.